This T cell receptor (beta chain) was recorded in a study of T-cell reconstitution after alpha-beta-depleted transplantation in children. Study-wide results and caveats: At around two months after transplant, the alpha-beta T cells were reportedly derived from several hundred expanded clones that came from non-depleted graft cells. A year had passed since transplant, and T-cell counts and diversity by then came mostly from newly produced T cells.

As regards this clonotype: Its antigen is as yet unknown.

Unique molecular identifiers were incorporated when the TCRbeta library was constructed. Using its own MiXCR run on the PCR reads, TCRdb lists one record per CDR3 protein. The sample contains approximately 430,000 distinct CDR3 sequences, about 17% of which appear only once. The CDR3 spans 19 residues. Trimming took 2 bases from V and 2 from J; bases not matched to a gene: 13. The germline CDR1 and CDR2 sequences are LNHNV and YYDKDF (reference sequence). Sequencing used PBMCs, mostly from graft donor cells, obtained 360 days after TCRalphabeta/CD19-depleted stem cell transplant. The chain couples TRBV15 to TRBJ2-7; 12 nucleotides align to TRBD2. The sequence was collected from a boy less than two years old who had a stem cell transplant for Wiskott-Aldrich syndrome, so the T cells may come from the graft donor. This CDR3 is CATSRHYGPPSGRAYEQYF. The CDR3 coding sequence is TGTGCCACCAGCAGACATTATGGGCCCCCTAGCGGGAGGGCCTACGAGCAGTACTTC. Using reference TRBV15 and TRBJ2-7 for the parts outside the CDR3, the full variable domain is DAMVIQNPRYQVTQFGKPVTLSCSQTLNHNVMYWYQQKSSQAPKLLFHYYDKDFNNEADTPDNFQSRRPNTSFCFLDIRSPGLGDTAMYLCATSRHYGPPSGRAYEQYFGPGTRLTVT.